The 26 T cell receptor beta chains given below trace back to one sample, sequenced in a study of control samples from healthy donors and cancer patients (dated by TCRdb to 2020 to 2022). The protocol used for the library was the immunoSEQ multiplex PCR assay. Entries here come from immuneACCESS through TCRdb and include only in-frame sequences with V and J called. Some clones fail to appear in such tables; in the studies checked, an unresolved V gene covers under half of the shortfall, and the cause of the remainder is unknown. This sample gives about 180,000 clones in total; 90% of them show up just once. The top ten clonotypes cover roughly 1.5% of the sample. The sequenced sample consisted of blood. All receptors come from a woman between 45 and 65 years old in good health.

The chain uses TRBV7-9 and TRBJ2-7; the match to TRBD1 covers 10 bases. Trimming took 5 bases from V and 4 from J; bases not matched to a gene: 11. Germline V gives CDR1 SEHNR, CDR2 FQNEAQ (reference sequence). This CDR3 has 16 amino acids. The CDR3, as DNA: TGTGCCAGCAGCGCCCCCCCGGGACAGGGGTTATACGAGCAGTACTTC. Its protein is CASSAPPGQGLYEQYF.

The V call is TRBV9, the J call TRBJ2-2; D gene ambiguous. The V gene lost 0 bases and the J gene lost 4 bases, with 13 bases spanning the gap. Germline assignment: CDR1 SGDLS and CDR2 YYNGEE. The CDR3 spans 16 residues. The CDR3: CASSVGALASTGELFF. For the CDR3, the DNA is TGTGCCAGCAGCGTAGGGGCTCTCGCCTCCACCGGGGAGCTGTTTTTT.

The rearrangement uses TRBV9 and TRBJ2-7, with no clear D. There are 14 residues in the CDR3. CDR1 and CDR2 (germline): SGDLS, YYNGEE. V lost 5 bases to trimming and J lost 6 bases, with 18 bases between them. The CDR3 here is CASSPNSITGEQYF. CDR3 DNA sequence: TGTGCCAGCAGTCCAAACAGTATTACGGGCGAGCAGTACTTC.

This sequence joins TRBV20-1 and TRBJ1-2; D call uncertain. CDR1 and CDR2 from the germline V gene are DFQATT and SNEGSKA (reference sequence). This CDR3 region has 12 residues. Between the trimmed V and J ends, which lost 3 bases and 8 bases, there was a span of 13 bases. CDR3 in amino acids: CSASKEEGGYTF. CDR3 bases: TGCAGTGCTAGTAAGGAGGAGGGAGGCTACACCTTC.

As concerns this clone: One end of the junction fails to match germline, which may point to a read error. The rearrangement joins TRBV13 to TRBJ2-7; TRBD2 is a possible D gene (5 bases). Germline V CDR1 and CDR2: PRHDT, FYEKMQ (reference sequence). This CDR3 has 13 amino acids. The CDR3 nucleotides read TGTGCCAGCAGCTCCGGCCGGAGTAGGCTGGAGGACTTC. Amino acid sequence: CASSSGRSRLEDF. Looking up the rest from reference TRBV13 and TRBJ2-7 gives the full variable domain: AAGVIQSPRHLIKEKRETATLKCYPIPRHDTVYWYQQGPGQDPQFLISFYEKMQSDKGSIPDRFSAQQFSDYHSELNMSSLELGDSALYFCASSSGRSRLEDFGPGTRLTVT.

This clone was detected once. The chain joins TRBV18 to TRBJ2-5; D remains unclear. Germline CDR1 KGHSH, CDR2 LQKENI. V lost 2 bases, J lost 2 bases, and 6 bases lay in between. The CDR3 length is 13 residues. CDR3 coding DNA: TGTGCCAGCTCACCAGGCCCACAAGAGACCCAGTACTTC. The encoded protein is CASSPGPQETQYF.

The V gene is TRBV4-2, the J gene TRBJ2-1, with 11 bases identical to TRBD2. V shed 0 bases, J shed 4 bases, and the junction held 2 bases outside the gene matches. CDR1 LGHNA and CDR2 YNFKEQ come from the germline V gene. This CDR3 is 16 amino acids long. CDR3 coding DNA: TGTGCCAGCAGCCAAGATAGCGGGGGGGGTTACAATGAGCAGTTCTTC. This translates into CASSQDSGGGYNEQFF.

The chain couples TRBV5-1 to TRBJ1-1; perhaps TRBD1 as D (5 bases). CDR1 is SGHRS and CDR2 is YFSETQ in the germline V gene. V dropped 2 bases and J dropped 1 base, with 12 bases sitting between them. The CDR3 has 15 residues. The CDR3 nucleotides are TGCGCCAGCAGCTTCCCGGGACTCCAGAACACTGAAGCTTTCTTT. It encodes CASSFPGLQNTEAFF.

This sequence joins TRBV7-2 and TRBJ1-1; TRBD1 matches 8 bases. Trimming at V came to 3 bases and at J to 9 bases, leaving 6 bases not matched to a gene. The CDR3 extends over 13 amino acids. Germline V gene data show CDR1 as SGHTA and CDR2 as FQGNSA. The CDR3 nucleotides are TGTGCCAGCAGCTTCCTAGGGACAGGACAAGCTTTCTTT. It is translated as CASSFLGTGQAFF.

The CDR3 region has the DNA TGTGCCATCAGTGGACGTTCAGATAACTCTGAAGCTTTCTTT. Amino acids: CAISGRSDNSEAFF. The V call is TRBV10-3, the J call TRBJ1-1; D gene unclear. The CDR3 loop spans 14 amino acids. Germline loops: CDR1 ENHRY, CDR2 SYGVKD. The ends were cut back, 4 bases at V and 6 bases at J, with 15 bases in the middle.

This rearrangement joins TRBV28 to TRBJ2-7; 8 nucleotides line up with TRBD1. V lost 6 bases, J lost 4 bases, and 8 bases stayed unmatched. Germline V gene data show CDR1 as MDHEN and CDR2 as SYDVKM. The CDR3 is made up of 14 amino acids. Here the CDR3 reads CASSRGPPLYEQYF. CDR3 nucleotide sequence: TGTGCCAGCAGCAGGGGGCCCCCCCTTTACGAGCAGTACTTC.

The chain is built from TRBV27 and TRBJ1-1, with D maybe TRBD1 (6 bases). This CDR3 has 15 amino acids. CDR1 and CDR2 from the germline V gene are MNHEY and SMNVEV (reference sequence). Trimming shortened V by 8 bases and J by 0 bases, and 16 bases separated the two germline ends. The CDR3 DNA follows: TGTGCCAGCCGCGACAGGAAACACATGAACACTGAAGCTTTCTTT. It codes for CASRDRKHMNTEAFF.

This chain links TRBV30 with TRBJ1-3; D is undetermined. The ends were cut back, 4 bases at V and 2 bases at J, with 6 bases in the middle. The CDR3 is made up of 12 amino acids. CDR1 GTSNPN and CDR2 SVGIG come from the germline V gene (reference sequence). The CDR3 is CAWTRAGNTIYF. The CDR3 DNA is TGTGCCTGGACCCGGGCTGGAAACACCATATATTTT.

This clone was detected once. The chain joins TRBV9 to TRBJ2-6; no reliable D call. The CDR3 has 14 residues. CDR1 SGDLS and CDR2 YYNGEE come from the germline V gene. Deletions cut 2 bases from V and 4 bases from J, with 7 bases between. CDR3 nucleotides: TGTGCCAGCAGCGTGTACTCCGGGGCCAACGTCCTGACTTTC. Its translation: CASSVYSGANVLTF. Full variable domain (remainder filled in from reference TRBV9 and TRBJ2-6): DSGVTQTPKHLITATGQRVTLRCSPRSGDLSVYWYQQSLDQGLQFLIQYYNGEERAKGNILERFSAQQFPDLHSELNLSSLELGDSALYFCASSVYSGANVLTFGAGSRLTVL.

CDR3 sequence (DNA): TGTGCCAGCAGCCCGAGGGGTATGGGCGGGGAGCTGTTTTTT. Its protein is CASSPRGMGGELFF. The rearrangement joins TRBV9 to TRBJ2-2, with D perhaps assigned TRBD1 or TRBD2 (5 bases each). The CDR3 sequence is 14 residues long. V was cut by 4 bases and J by 7 bases, with 14 bases left in between. CDR1 and CDR2 from the germline V gene are SGDLS and YYNGEE.

The V and J genes are TRBV27 and TRBJ2-5; 8 positions agree with TRBD1. The CDR3 length is 16 residues. Per the germline V gene, CDR1 is MNHEY and CDR2 is SMNVEV (reference sequence). Germline trimming cut 5 bases from V and 2 bases from J; bases unmatched to any gene: 10. The CDR3 nucleotides read TGTGCCAGCAGTCCCCGGACAGGGCTCACACAAGAGACCCAGTACTTC. Protein product: CASSPRTGLTQETQYF.

As DNA, the CDR3 is TGTGCCAGCAGCTTAGATGGGCCAGGAAAAGCTTTCTTT. As protein: CASSLDGPGKAFF. The chain has TRBV11-2 and TRBJ1-1; D is uncertain. The CDR3 spans 13 residues. Between the trimmed V and J ends, which lost 0 bases and 9 bases, there was a span of 11 bases. Germline V gene data show CDR1 as SGHAT and CDR2 as FQNNGV. The entire variable domain, with the rest obtained from reference TRBV11-2 and TRBJ1-1, is as follows: EAGVAQSPRYKIIEKRQSVAFWCNPISGHATLYWYQQILGQGPKLLIQFQNNGVVDDSQLPKDRFSAERLKGVDSTLKIQPAKLEDSAVYLCASSLDGPGKAFFGQGTRLTVV.

The chain recombines TRBV7-2 with TRBJ2-1; the D call may be TRBD1 or TRBD2 (5 bases each). The CDR3 covers 16 residues. Trimming left V 7 bases short and J 8 bases short, with 24 bases between. Germline CDR1 is SGHTA and CDR2 is FQGNSA. CDR3 sequence reads: CASTQQRGGLGDEQFF. DNA for the CDR3: TGTGCCAGCACTCAGCAGAGGGGCGGGCTGGGAGATGAGCAGTTCTTC.

This sequence joins TRBV24-1 and TRBJ1-2; weak D call: TRBD1 (5 bases). CDR3 length: 15 amino acids. Per the germline V gene, CDR1 is KGHDR and CDR2 is SFDVKD. The V end lost 4 bases, the J end lost 8 bases, and 19 bases lay between the germline ends. DNA for the CDR3: TGTGCCACCAGTGACCCAGGGACCGCCGAATGGGGCTACACCTTC. This sequence encodes CATSDPGTAEWGYTF.

The chain links TRBV28 to TRBJ1-2, with D maybe TRBD1 (6 bases). Trimming pared 5 bases from V and 3 bases from J, leaving 10 bases between. Germline CDR1 and CDR2: MDHEN and SYDVKM. This CDR3 comprises 13 residues. CDR3 coding DNA: TGTGCCAGCAGTGCCGGACAGTACTATGGCTACACCTTC. Protein product: CASSAGQYYGYTF.

This chain links TRBV28 with TRBJ2-5, with 8 bases identical to TRBD2. CDR3 length: 12 residues. Germline-derived CDR1 and CDR2 are MDHEN and SYDVKM. Trimming removed 10 bases from V and 5 bases from J; junction bases left unmatched: 6. CDR3 sequence reads: CATREGGETQYF. The CDR3, as DNA: TGTGCCACTCGGGAGGGGGGCGAGACCCAGTACTTC.

The rearrangement joins TRBV5-1 to TRBJ2-1; 8 nucleotides match TRBD2. The ends lost 4 bases at V and 7 bases at J; junction bases unmatched: 10. This CDR3 has 15 residues. The germline CDR1 and CDR2 sequences are SGHRS and YFSETQ. CDR3 loop: CASSNSPGGANEQFF. The DNA for the CDR3 is TGCGCCAGCAGCAATTCTCCCGGGGGGGCAAATGAGCAGTTCTTC.

V usage is TRBV5-4 and J usage is TRBJ1-3, with TRBD1 as a possible D gene (5 bases). V was cut by 4 bases and J by 4 bases, with 15 bases left in between. CDR3 length: 15 residues. Germline V gene sequence: CDR1 SGHNT, CDR2 YYREEE (reference sequence). CDR3 residues: CASSPYGQSGNTIYF. For the CDR3, the DNA is TGTGCCAGCAGCCCGTACGGACAATCAGGAAACACCATATATTTT.

CDR3 DNA sequence: TGTGCCAGCAGCCCCAGCCTAGGGGATCAGCCCCAGCATTTT. Amino acids: CASSPSLGDQPQHF. The rearrangement joins TRBV5-6 to TRBJ1-5; a weak D match, TRBD1 (5 bases). The V and J ends lost 4 bases and 5 bases respectively, with 13 bases between them. Germline loops: CDR1 SGHDT, CDR2 YYEEEE. The CDR3 totals 14 residues.

The V gene is TRBV9, the J gene TRBJ2-7; no firm D call. Trimming shortened V by 0 bases and J by 1 base, and 14 bases separated the two germline ends. CDR3 length: 16 amino acids. Germline-derived CDR1 and CDR2 are SGDLS and YYNGEE. CDR3 sequence: CASSVVGTSPSYEQYF. The CDR3, as DNA: TGTGCCAGCAGCGTAGTCGGCACCTCACCATCCTACGAGCAGTACTTC. Together with reference TRBV9 and TRBJ2-7, the CDR3 gives the full variable domain: DSGVTQTPKHLITATGQRVTLRCSPRSGDLSVYWYQQSLDQGLQFLIQYYNGEERAKGNILERFSAQQFPDLHSELNLSSLELGDSALYFCASSVVGTSPSYEQYFGPGTRLTVT.

The genes are TRBV28 and TRBJ2-7; D uncertain. Trimming removed 2 bases from V and 6 bases from J, with 8 bases in between. Germline V lookup: CDR1 MDHEN, CDR2 SYDVKM. The CDR3 contains 12 residues. The CDR3 loop reads CASSLGHIEQYF. The CDR3 coding sequence is TGTGCCAGCAGTTTAGGCCACATCGAGCAGTACTTC.